Below are 25 T cell receptor beta chains sequenced from a single sample in a study. TCRdb recomputed calls from the 5' RACE reads with MiXCR, one row per CDR3 protein. The data contain some 10,000 distinct CDR3 sequences, 15% to 20% of them seen just once; the ten biggest clones take up approximately 4.2%. Treg sorting used a CD4+CD25+CD127-/low gate. The material sequenced was Tregs sorted from a lymph node. These receptors all stem from a female donor with breast cancer.

This clonotype appeared once. The chain is built from TRBV6-1 and TRBJ1-2; D call uncertain. V shed 1 base and J shed 4 bases, with 10 bases lying between them. This CDR3 spans 14 amino acids. Germline CDR1 reads MNHNS; CDR2 reads SASEGT. CDR3 in amino acids: CASSEGTVLYGYTF. The DNA for the CDR3 is TGTGCCAGCAGTGAAGGTACAGTCCTCTATGGCTACACCTTC.

The table lists this clonotype with many counts. J is TRBJ2-1 and V is TRBV5-1; D not resolved. Germline CDR1 and CDR2: SGHRS and YFSETQ. V was pared by 0 bases and J by 3 bases, with 7 bases between. CDR3 length: 14 amino acids. CDR3 residues: CASSLAPSYNEQFF. CDR3 nucleotides: TGCGCCAGCAGCTTGGCCCCTAGCTACAATGAGCAGTTCTTC.

This clonotype was observed many times. The V call is TRBV11-2, the J call TRBJ2-1; D is uncertain. The germline V and J ends were trimmed by 1 base and 8 bases, with 12 bases remaining between them. Germline CDR1 SGHAT, CDR2 FQNNGV. The CDR3 is 14 residues long. CDR3 bases: TGTGCCAGCAGCTTAGGATCTATAACGCATGAGCAGTTCTTC. Amino acid sequence: CASSLGSITHEQFF. Together with reference TRBV11-2 and TRBJ2-1, the CDR3 gives the full variable domain: EAGVAQSPRYKIIEKRQSVAFWCNPISGHATLYWYQQILGQGPKLLIQFQNNGVVDDSQLPKDRFSAERLKGVDSTLKIQPAKLEDSAVYLCASSLGSITHEQFFGPGTRLTVL.

This clonotype is labeled medium-sized. The V call is TRBV5-1, the J call TRBJ2-5, with 9 bases aligning to TRBD2. Looked up from germline, CDR1 is SGHRS and CDR2 is YFSETQ. J was trimmed by 1 base and V by 4 bases; bases with no gene match: 8. CDR3 length: 16 amino acids. The CDR3 is CASSKSSGTVQETQYF. The CDR3 DNA reads TGCGCCAGCAGCAAATCTAGCGGGACGGTCCAAGAGACCCAGTACTTC.

This clonotype is judged medium-sized. V is TRBV12-3 or TRBV12-4 and J is TRBJ2-7; the match to TRBD2 covers 10 bases. This CDR3 has 14 amino acids. V shed 6 bases, J shed 7 bases, and the junction held 9 bases outside the gene matches. CDR3 nucleotides: TGTGCCAGCAGAGGGACTAGCGTCGCGGGAGAGCAGTACTTC. It encodes CASRGTSVAGEQYF.

Concerning this clonotype: An end of the junction does not agree with germline; a read error may underlie this. The V call is TRBV14, the J call TRBJ1-1; D uncertain. Germline lookup yields CDR1 SGHDN and CDR2 FVKESK. The CDR3 contains 13 residues. Here the CDR3 reads CASSQIRQTEACF. In DNA form, the CDR3 reads TGTGCCAGCAGCCAAATAAGGCAAACTGAAGCTTGCTTT.

Concerning this clonotype: A much larger clone sits a single nucleotide away, making a read error possible. The J gene is TRBJ2-1, the V gene TRBV4-1; D is possibly TRBD2 (6 bases). Germline V gene data show CDR1 as MGHRA and CDR2 as YSYEKL. The CDR3 is made up of 15 amino acids. The CDR3 loop is CASSRDGGAHNGQFF. For the CDR3, the DNA is TGCGCCAGCAGCCGAGATGGCGGGGCTCACAATGGGCAGTTCTTC.

Regarding this clonotype: It may be a read error: a sequence one base away is much more abundant. In this CDR3 the conserved last residue, phenylalanine or tryptophan, is missing, so a read error is likely. The chain carries TRBV12-3 or TRBV12-4 and TRBJ1-1; no clear D gene. CDR3 size: 12 residues. The V end was cut by 1 base, the J end by 6 bases, with 6 bases between. The CDR3 region is CASSLGGAEAFL. The CDR3 DNA reads as TGTGCCAGCAGTTTAGGAGGCGCTGAAGCTTTCCTT.

Ten or more counts support this clonotype. The rearrangement joins TRBV4-1 to TRBJ2-3, with D possibly being TRBD2 (7 bases). V lost 1 base and J 1 base, leaving 12 bases between the germline ends. CDR1 and CDR2 from the germline V gene are MGHRA and YSYEKL. The CDR3 extends over 16 amino acids. The chain's CDR3 is CASSQGGGGRTDTQYF. CDR3 sequence (DNA): TGCGCCAGCAGCCAAGGCGGCGGGGGCCGCACAGATACGCAGTATTTT.

On this clonotype itself: A much larger clonotype is one base distant, so this may be a read error. The J gene is TRBJ1-4, the V gene TRBV3-1; TRBD1 is a possible D gene (5 bases). The CDR3 totals 13 residues. CDR1 is LGHDT and CDR2 is YNNKEL in the germline V gene (reference sequence). CDR3 in DNA: TGTTCCAGCAGCTCCAGGGCTGATGAAAAACTGTTTTTT. It translates to CSSSSRADEKLFF.

This clonotype was picked up a small number of times. This may be a read error: a much more frequent sequence differs by one nucleotide. The chain is built from TRBV7-2 and TRBJ2-1; the D gene is possibly TRBD2 (5 bases). The CDR3 has 16 amino acids. Per the germline V gene, CDR1 is SGHTA and CDR2 is FQGNSA. CDR3: CASSLEVALGKNEKFF. CDR3 DNA sequence: TGTGCCAGCAGCTTAGAGGTAGCGCTCGGCAAGAATGAGAAGTTCTTC.

Worth noting for this clonotype: A clone one base away is much larger, so this may be a read error. The genes are TRBV18 and TRBJ1-1, with 8 bases lining up with TRBD1. Looked up from germline, CDR1 is KGHSH and CDR2 is LQKENI. There are 15 residues in the CDR3. V gave up 6 bases and J gave up 4 bases; unmatched junction bases: 10. CDR3 coding DNA: TGTGCCAGCTCCCTTTCAGGACAGGGCTTCACTGAAGCTTTCTTT. This encodes CASSLSGQGFTEAFF.

In its sample, this clonotype ranks as medium-sized. This sequence joins TRBV5-1 and TRBJ2-7, with 7 bases lining up with TRBD2. V was pared by 0 bases and J by 2 bases, with 5 bases of the junction left unmatched. This CDR3 has 15 amino acids. Germline V gives CDR1 SGHRS, CDR2 YFSETQ. CDR3: CASSLGREYPYEQYF. DNA of the CDR3: TGCGCCAGCAGCTTGGGGCGGGAGTACCCCTACGAGCAGTACTTC.

This clonotype occurred a few times. This may come from a read error, since a much larger clone is one base off. The V call is TRBV5-1, the J call TRBJ2-7, with D unresolved. This CDR3 spans 15 amino acids. The germline V gene has CDR1 SGHRS and CDR2 YFSETQ. The V end lost 2 bases, the J end lost 3 bases, and 15 bases lay between the germline ends. The CDR3 spells CASSFRWNVIYEQYF. The DNA for the CDR3 is TGCGCCAGCAGCTTTAGGTGGAACGTAATCTACGAGCAGTACTTC.

As to this clonotype: One end of the junction varies from germline; a read error may be responsible. The V gene is TRBV6-5, the J gene TRBJ2-1, with 8 nucleotides matching TRBD2. Germline-derived CDR1 and CDR2 are MNHEY and SVGAGI. The CDR3 covers 18 residues. CDR3 region: CTSSPEPSAGDWVWEQSF. Here the CDR3 DNA reads TGTACCAGCAGTCCCGAACCCTCAGCGGGAGACTGGGTGTGGGAGCAGTCCTTC.

This clonotype was seen at least ten times. The V and J genes are TRBV3-1 and TRBJ2-3, with 8 bases that match TRBD2. CDR3 length: 14 residues. Germline CDR1 is LGHDT and CDR2 is YNNKEL (reference sequence). V shed 4 bases, J shed 5 bases, and the junction held 5 bases outside the gene matches. Here the CDR3 reads CASSLREGQDTQYF. CDR3 DNA sequence: TGTGCCAGCAGCCTACGGGAGGGCCAAGATACGCAGTATTTT.

This clonotype has ten or more counts. The chain links TRBV7-9 to TRBJ2-1, with TRBD2 identical over 7 bases. This CDR3 region has 15 residues. Germline lookup yields CDR1 SEHNR and CDR2 FQNEAQ (reference sequence). The J segment lost 7 bases and the V segment lost 10 bases, leaving 16 bases of the junction unmatched. The CDR3 here is CATSAGGGSTNEQFF. Written as DNA, the CDR3 is TGTGCCACCTCGGCGGGTGGCGGGAGTACGAATGAGCAGTTCTTC.

The table lists this clonotype with a few counts. V and J are TRBV4-1 and TRBJ2-5; 13 positions match TRBD2. The CDR3 is made up of 16 amino acids. The V segment lost 6 bases and the J segment 5 bases; nucleotides outside the gene matches: 9. The germline gives CDR1 MGHRA, CDR2 YSYEKL. CDR3 nucleotides: TGCGCCAGCAGTCCTAGGACTAGCGGGAGCGGGGAGACCCAGTACTTC. Translating gives CASSPRTSGSGETQYF.

By sample share, this clonotype is medium-sized (0.01 to 0.1%). The V gene is TRBV20-1, the J gene TRBJ2-7; 7 bases agree with TRBD1. V trimming: 5 bases; J trimming: 3 bases; junction bases outside the gene matches: 13. The CDR3 runs to 15 residues. Germline values: CDR1 DFQATT, CDR2 SNEGSKA (reference sequence). The CDR3 DNA is TGCAGTGCTGGGGACGCCGCAGGGGGAATCTACGAGCAGTACTTC. Its translation: CSAGDAAGGIYEQYF.

The sample holds many counts of this clonotype. The rearrangement uses TRBV5-1 and TRBJ2-1; perhaps TRBD1 as D (6 bases). The CDR3 is 16 residues long. V lost 0 bases and J lost 0, with 10 bases in between. Germline CDR1 is SGHRS and CDR2 is YFSETQ. The CDR3 DNA reads TGCGCCAGCAGCTTGGAGGGGGATAGCTCCTACAATGAGCAGTTCTTC. Its translation is CASSLEGDSSYNEQFF. The full variable domain, in which reference TRBV5-1 and TRBJ2-1 provide the parts outside the CDR3, is KAGVTQTPRYLIKTRGQQVTLSCSPISGHRSVSWYQQTPGQGLQFLFEYFSETQRNKGNFPGRFSGRQFSNSRSEMNVSTLELGDSALYLCASSLEGDSSYNEQFFGPGTRLTVL.

This clonotype has at least ten counts. A much larger clone lies one base from this, so it may be a read error. V and J are TRBV29-1 and TRBJ1-1, with a possible D match to TRBD1 (6 bases). Germline CDR1 and CDR2: SQVTM and ANQGSEA. Trimming left V 4 bases short and J 5 bases short, with 11 bases between. The CDR3 has 12 amino acids. The CDR3 loop reads CSVAAGETEAFF. The CDR3 region has the DNA TGCAGCGTTGCGGCAGGGGAGACTGAAGCTTTCTTT.

As regards this clonotype: Since the CDR3 does not end with the conserved phenylalanine or tryptophan, this likely comes from a read error. The chain combines TRBV7-2 with TRBJ2-5; D is uncertain. Germline V gene sequence: CDR1 SGHTA, CDR2 FQGNSA. The CDR3 consists of 14 residues. The CDR3, as DNA: TGTGTCAGCAGCTTAGGTGGCAGCTCCGAGACCCAGTACATC. Its translation is CVSSLGGSSETQYI.

With respect to this clonotype: This may arise from a read error, as a much more abundant clone is one base away. CDR3 sequence (DNA): TGTGCCAGCAGCCAAGATACGGCAGGGCGCGGCTACGCCTTC. This gives the protein CASSQDTAGRGYAF. This chain links TRBV3-1 with TRBJ1-2; the D gene is possibly TRBD1 (5 bases). This CDR3 has 14 residues. CDR1 and CDR2 from the germline V gene are LGHDT and YNNKEL (reference sequence).

This clonotype was counted between two and nine times. A read error may be the cause here, since a much bigger clone is one base away. The rearrangement joins TRBV20-1 to TRBJ2-7, with D perhaps TRBD1 or TRBD2 (6 bases each). The germline CDR1 and CDR2 sequences are DFQATT and SNEGSKA (reference sequence). The CDR3 consists of 15 residues. CDR3 protein: CRAPSRDGRGAEQYF. The CDR3 nucleotides are TGCAGGGCGCCAAGTCGGGACGGAAGGGGGGCCGAGCAGTACTTC.

On this clonotype itself: This may arise from a read error, as a much more abundant clone is one base away. The chain links TRBV2 to TRBJ1-1, with 7 bases that match TRBD1. Per germline, CDR1 SNHLY and CDR2 FYNNEI. The CDR3 loop spans 14 amino acids. The ends lost 5 bases at V and 8 bases at J; junction bases unmatched: 11. CDR3 sequence reads: CASSYDRALPEAFF. The CDR3 coding sequence is TGTGCCAGCAGTTATGACAGGGCACTACCCGAAGCTTTCTTT.